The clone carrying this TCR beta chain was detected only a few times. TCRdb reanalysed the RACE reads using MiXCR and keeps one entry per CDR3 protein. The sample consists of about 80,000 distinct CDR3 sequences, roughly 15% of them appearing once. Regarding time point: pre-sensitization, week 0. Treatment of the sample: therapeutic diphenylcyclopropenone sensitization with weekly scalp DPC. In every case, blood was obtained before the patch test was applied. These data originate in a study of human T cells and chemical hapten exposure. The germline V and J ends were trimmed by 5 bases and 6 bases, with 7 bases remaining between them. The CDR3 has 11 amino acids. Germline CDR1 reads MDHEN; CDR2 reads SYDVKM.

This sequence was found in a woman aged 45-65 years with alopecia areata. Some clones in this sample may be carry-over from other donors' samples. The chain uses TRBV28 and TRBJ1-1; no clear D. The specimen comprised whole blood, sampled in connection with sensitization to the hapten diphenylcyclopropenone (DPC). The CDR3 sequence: CASSREAEAFF. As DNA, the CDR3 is TGTGCCAGCAGTAGGGAGGCTGAAGCTTTCTTT.